One sample yielded the 15 T cell receptor beta chains listed below, sequenced in a study of cytomegalovirus exposure and HLA in healthy donors. PCR involved 60 Vbeta and 13 Jbeta primers. The protocol was immunoSEQ multiplex PCR, while the TCRdb copy is restricted to in-frame clones and leaves out a portion. The table lists 65,000 to 85,000 clones, approximately 84% of them singletons, with roughly 2.3% in the top ten. Material for sequencing was PBMCs. The receptor set was obtained from a woman in her forties or fifties in good health and CMV-seronegative.

The rearrangement joins TRBV7-8 to TRBJ2-1, with a weak D call TRBD2 (6 bases). The CDR3 is 11 amino acids. The germline CDR1 and CDR2 sequences are SGHVS and FQNEAQ. V was cut by 3 bases and J by 10 bases, with 7 bases left in between. In DNA, the CDR3 is TGTGCCAGCAGCTTTCGGGAGGAGCAGTTCTTC. Residues: CASSFREEQFF.

The rearrangement joins TRBV5-4 to TRBJ2-5; D possibly corresponds to TRBD1 (5 bases). Trimming took off 7 bases at V and 1 base at J, with 11 bases between the two ends. The CDR3 has 13 amino acids. CDR1 SGHNT and CDR2 YYREEE come from the germline V gene (reference sequence). CDR3 loop: CASRTRAQETQYF. In DNA, the CDR3 is TGTGCCAGCCGGACAAGGGCCCAAGAGACCCAGTACTTC.

J is TRBJ2-1 and V is TRBV4-3; no reliable D call. The CDR3 totals 14 residues. Germline CDR1 LGHNA, CDR2 YSLEER. Trimming stripped 1 base from V and 4 bases from J, with 8 bases between. For the CDR3, the DNA is TGCGCCAGCAGCCAAGGAGGTGGTTACAATGAGCAGTTCTTC. It is translated as CASSQGGGYNEQFF.

The rearrangement joins TRBV11-2 to TRBJ2-5; TRBD2 agrees at 7 bases. V was clipped by 1 base and J by 5 bases; unmatched bases: 1. This CDR3 contains 13 residues. The V gene's germline CDR1 is SGHAT and CDR2 FQNNGV. The chain's CDR3 is CASSLGLAETQYF. In DNA, the CDR3 is TGTGCCAGCAGCTTAGGACTAGCTGAGACCCAGTACTTC.

The chain joins TRBV28 to TRBJ2-7; 12 bases are a match to TRBD1. V gave up 6 bases and J gave up 3 bases; unmatched junction bases: 3. The CDR3 sequence is 14 residues long. Germline CDR1 is MDHEN and CDR2 is SYDVKM. DNA for the CDR3: TGTGCCAGCAGGGGGACAGGGGGCATCTACGAGCAGTACTTC. Protein: CASRGTGGIYEQYF.

This clone occurred a few times. The gene calls are TRBV11-2 and TRBJ2-3, with TRBD1 matching over 11 bases. The CDR3 runs 15 residues. Looked up from germline, CDR1 is SGHAT and CDR2 is FQNNGV. Trimming at V came to 4 bases and at J to 3 bases, leaving 3 bases not matched to a gene. CDR3: CASSSGQGGTDTQYF. CDR3 bases: TGTGCCAGCAGCTCGGGACAGGGGGGGACAGATACGCAGTATTTT.

The chain carries TRBV2 and TRBJ1-5, with 7 bases aligning to TRBD1. Germline lookup yields CDR1 SNHLY and CDR2 FYNNEI. The CDR3 has 16 residues. Trimming at V came to 6 bases and at J to 0 bases, leaving 8 bases not matched to a gene. CDR3: CASRPHRGTSNQPQHF. The CDR3 nucleotides read TGTGCCAGCAGACCCCACAGGGGCACTAGCAATCAGCCCCAGCATTTT.

V gene TRBV28 combines with J gene TRBJ2-1; TRBD2 aligns across 10 bases. Germline assignment: CDR1 MDHEN and CDR2 SYDVKM. The junction had 6 bases not matched to a gene; V was cut back by 3 bases and J by 7 bases. The CDR3 consists of 15 residues. CDR3 bases: TGTGCCAGCAGTTTTCAGGCTAGCGGGAGTAATGAGCAGTTCTTC. Amino acid sequence: CASSFQASGSNEQFF.

The chain uses TRBV15 and TRBJ2-5; 8 nucleotides line up with TRBD2. The tail of the sequence fits TRBJ2-7 better, so the J call may be wrong. Per germline, CDR1 LNHNV and CDR2 YYDKDF (reference sequence). The CDR3 extends over 15 amino acids. The CDR3 loop is CATSREAGESYEQYF. The CDR3, as DNA: TGTGCCACCAGCAGAGAAGCGGGAGAAAGCTACGAGCAGTACTTC.

The chain has TRBV29-1 and TRBJ1-2; 7 bases are a match to TRBD1. The CDR3 is made up of 14 amino acids. Germline lookup yields CDR1 SQVTM and CDR2 ANQGSEA. The V and J ends lost 4 bases and 4 bases, in that order; junction bases with no gene match: 9. The CDR3 DNA sequence: TGCAGCGTTGTCCAAACAGGGGATCTCTATGGCTACACCTTC. It translates to CSVVQTGDLYGYTF.

This clone was seen more than once but under ten times. The genes are TRBV21-1 and TRBJ1-2; no check of the table's D call, TRBD1, against the DNA was made. TRBV21-1 is termed a pseudogene. This CDR3 spans 14 amino acids. In nucleotides, the CDR3 is TGTGCCAGCAGCAAAAGAACCAGGGCTGGGGGCTACACCTTC. Translation gives CASSKRTRAGGYTF.

V is TRBV14 and J is TRBJ2-7; D is possibly TRBD2 (7 bases). The CDR3 loop spans 13 amino acids. Trimming stripped 0 bases from V and 9 bases from J, with 12 bases between. CDR1 is SGHDN, CDR2 FVKESK, per germline. This CDR3 reads CASSQDRGAGQYF. CDR3 bases: TGTGCCAGCAGCCAAGATCGGGGGGCCGGGCAGTACTTC.

This rearrangement joins TRBV18 to TRBJ2-1, with TRBD1 matching over 11 bases. CDR3 length: 15 amino acids. Germline V gene data show CDR1 as KGHSH and CDR2 as LQKENI. V dropped 6 bases and J dropped 4; count of bases not matched to a gene: 5. The CDR3 sequence: CASSPGTGGYNEQFF. In DNA, the CDR3 is TGTGCCAGCTCGCCCGGGACAGGGGGTTACAATGAGCAGTTCTTC.

The chain has TRBV6-1 and TRBJ2-7; tentative D call: TRBD1 (6 bases). With 6 bases removed from V and 2 bases from J, the gap between germline ends came to 14 bases. Germline V gene sequence: CDR1 MNHNS, CDR2 SASEGT. The CDR3 totals 14 residues. This CDR3 is CASSFLRQAYEQYF. In DNA, the CDR3 is TGTGCCAGCAGCTTCCTCCGACAGGCCTACGAGCAGTACTTC.

This chain connects TRBV2 to TRBJ2-1, with TRBD2 as a possible D gene (6 bases). Looked up from germline, CDR1 is SNHLY and CDR2 is FYNNEI. V lost 1 base and J 4 bases, leaving 14 bases between the germline ends. The CDR3 has 16 residues. CDR3 protein: CASSEGSTRDYNEQFF. CDR3 DNA sequence: TGTGCCAGCAGTGAAGGCTCGACTAGAGATTACAATGAGCAGTTCTTC.